The 11 T cell receptor beta chains in this list originate from one sample, sequenced in a study of follicular helper T cells after annual influenza vaccination. Sequencing was performed with immunoSEQ multiplex PCR; in TCRdb, only in-frame clones are kept and a portion is missing. Of 700 or so clones in the sample, roughly 84% were seen once. Stated time point: 2014-2015 season, 7 days after vaccination. The input for sequencing was CXCR5+ CD38+ circulating T follicular helper cells from blood, taken 7 days after influenza vaccination. Subset specified: circulating Tfh, non-naive CD4+CXCR5+PD-1+ (ICOS+CD38+ or ICOS-CD38-). The source is an adult who received the influenza vaccine.

The chain links TRBV13 to TRBJ1-2, with TRBD1 as a possible D gene (6 bases). The germline V gene encodes CDR1 PRHDT and CDR2 FYEKMQ (reference sequence). V was trimmed by 5 bases and J by 0 bases, leaving 19 bases between them. This CDR3 is built from 17 residues. In DNA, the CDR3 is TGTGCCAGCAGCCCGACTGCAGGGGCCAAGCCTAACTATGGCTACACCTTC. Translated, it gives CASSPTAGAKPNYGYTF.

This chain connects TRBV19 to TRBJ1-2; D is unclear. CDR1 and CDR2 from the germline V gene are LNHDA and SQIVND (reference sequence). Trimming took 5 bases from V and 4 from J, leaving 17 bases between them. CDR3 length: 15 amino acids. CDR3 region: CASSLPRGRGYGYTF. For the CDR3, the DNA is TGTGCCAGTAGTCTACCCCGGGGTAGAGGCTATGGCTACACCTTC.

The CDR3 coding sequence is TGTGCCAGCAGCCCAGTCATCGCACCTAACTATGGCTACACCTTC. Its protein is CASSPVIAPNYGYTF. The V call is TRBV7-8, the J call TRBJ1-2; D unresolved. Trimming left V 5 bases short and J 0 bases short, with 13 bases between. The CDR3 spans 15 residues. The germline CDR1 and CDR2 sequences are SGHVS and FQNEAQ. Looking up the rest from reference TRBV7-8 and TRBJ1-2 gives the full variable domain: GAGVSQSPRYKVAKRGQDVALRCDPISGHVSLFWYQQALGQGPEFLTYFQNEAQLDKSGLPSDRFFAERPEGSVSTLKIQRTQQEDSAVYLCASSPVIAPNYGYTFGSGTRLTVV.

V and J are TRBV7-2 and TRBJ2-1; 12 bases agree with TRBD2. Germline V gene lookup returns CDR1 SGHTA and CDR2 FQGNSA. The junction had 14 bases not matched to a gene; V was cut back by 4 bases and J by 4 bases. This CDR3 is 19 amino acids long. CDR3 in amino acids: CASSSPTSGGGWFYNEQFF. For the CDR3, the DNA is TGTGCCAGCAGCTCGCCGACTAGCGGGGGAGGGTGGTTTTACAATGAGCAGTTCTTC.

Only a few counts were recorded for this clone. The genes are TRBV9 and TRBJ1-6, with D possibly TRBD1 on 6 matching bases. The CDR3 extends over 16 amino acids. The germline gives CDR1 SGDLS, CDR2 YYNGEE. Trimming cost V 1 base and J 10 bases, with 18 bases left between them. DNA of the CDR3: TGTGCCAGCAGCGTACGGGCAGGGGACCTTGGATCACCCCTCCACTTT. Encoded protein: CASSVRAGDLGSPLHF. Supplemented by reference TRBV9 and TRBJ1-6, the full variable domain reads DSGVTQTPKHLITATGQRVTLRCSPRSGDLSVYWYQQSLDQGLQFLIQYYNGEERAKGNILERFSAQQFPDLHSELNLSSLELGDSALYFCASSVRAGDLGSPLHFGNGTRLTVT.

The V call is TRBV18, the J call TRBJ1-2, with D uncertain. Trimming shortened V by 3 bases and J by 0 bases, and 11 bases separated the two germline ends. This CDR3 comprises 15 residues. Germline assignment: CDR1 KGHSH and CDR2 LQKENI. The CDR3 loop is CASSPTKGTNYGYTF. The DNA for the CDR3 is TGTGCCAGCTCACCTACTAAAGGGACTAACTATGGCTACACCTTC. Combining the CDR3 with reference TRBV18 and TRBJ1-2 gives the whole variable domain NAGVMQNPRHLVRRRGQEARLRCSPMKGHSHVYWYRQLPEEGLKFMVYLQKENIIDESGMPKERFSAEFPKEGPSILRIQQVVRGDSAAYFCASSPTKGTNYGYTFGSGTRLTVV.

This chain uses TRBV28 with TRBJ1-2; no clear D. Trimming removed 6 bases at V and 0 bases at J, with 11 bases between. The germline V gene encodes CDR1 MDHEN and CDR2 SYDVKM. The CDR3 is 14 residues long. The CDR3 reads CASSGAGANYGYTF. CDR3 DNA: TGTGCCAGCAGCGGTGCCGGGGCTAACTATGGCTACACCTTC.

The V gene is TRBV27, the J gene TRBJ1-6, with a possible D match to TRBD1 (5 bases). CDR3 length: 20 amino acids. Germline CDR1 reads MNHEY; CDR2 reads SMNVEV (reference sequence). V dropped 10 bases and J dropped 0 bases, with 28 bases sitting between them. This CDR3 reads CATLLGAGSVTSSYNSPLHF. As DNA, the CDR3 is TGTGCCACCCTACTGGGAGCAGGGTCCGTTACCAGCTCCTATAATTCACCCCTCCACTTT.

The V call is TRBV19, the J call TRBJ1-6, with TRBD1 matching 7 bases. Germline V lookup: CDR1 LNHDA, CDR2 SQIVND (reference sequence). J was trimmed by 6 bases and V by 6 bases; bases with no gene match: 5. CDR3 length: 14 amino acids. CDR3 region: CASRGQAGNSPLHF. The DNA for the CDR3 is TGTGCCAGTAGAGGACAGGCGGGTAATTCACCCCTCCACTTT.

This chain links TRBV7-9 with TRBJ1-2; no firm D call. Germline CDR1 and CDR2: SEHNR and FQNEAQ (reference sequence). Trimming removed 5 bases at V and 6 bases at J, with 13 bases between. The CDR3 totals 13 residues. The CDR3 sequence is CASSPQDLHGYTF. The CDR3 DNA is TGTGCCAGCAGCCCGCAGGACCTCCATGGCTACACCTTC.

The chain employs TRBV10-3 and TRBJ1-5, with TRBD1 identical over 9 bases. This CDR3 contains 16 residues. Trimming removed 4 bases from V and 7 bases from J; junction bases left unmatched: 11. Germline values: CDR1 ENHRY, CDR2 SYGVKD. CDR3 residues: CAISAEGQGLKQPQHF. Written as DNA, the CDR3 is TGTGCCATCAGTGCGGAGGGACAGGGTTTGAAACAGCCCCAGCATTTT.